This TCR beta chain was documented in a study of blood T cell repertoires in COVID-19. Turning to the study itself: Acute and convalescent COVID-19 specimens originated in the United States, Italy and Spain. Sample material is recorded as cDNA or gDNA derived from T cells, B-cell-depleted T cells, or PBMCs.

This clone appeared once. Per the germline V gene, CDR1 is MNHEY and CDR2 is SVGAGI. CDR3 length: 14 amino acids. Trimming took off 2 bases at V and 5 bases at J, with 10 bases between the two ends. Authors' methods: Reference gene primer amplification gave estimated nucleated cell counts. Libraries were prepared by immunoSEQ multiplex PCR; TCRdb keeps only in-frame clonotypes and omits some of them. The DNA was the basis for D and trimming; V, J and clone size are from that table. The repertoire holds fewer than 300,000 clones, with about 85% as singletons. The sample was peripheral blood. The V gene is TRBV6-5, the J gene TRBJ2-1, with D possibly TRBD1 on 6 matching bases. The TCR sequence derives from a human donor in a cohort sampled during active COVID-19. The CDR3 bases are TGTGCCAGCAGTTACGACGGACAGCACAATGAGCAGTTCTTC. The encoded protein is CASSYDGQHNEQFF.